Listed below are T cell receptor beta chains from one sample, sequenced in a study of shared clonotypes between healthy human individuals. Measured with immunoSEQ multiplex PCR; TCRdb has only the in-frame clones, and not every one. The data contain approximately 720,000 clones, 92% of them singletons. Sequenced input: naive CD8+ T cells sorted from blood. The source of these receptors is a man aged 25 to 40 in good health. CDR3s include the opening cysteine and the closing phenylalanine or tryptophan. Fields, in order: CDR3 DNA, CDR3 protein, D gene, clone size, V gene, J gene. The D gene is left open where the match is weak. The listing skips clone size in some rows; elsewhere it reads once, few, many or a size class.

cdr3_nt: TGTGCCAGCAGTTTAATCCGCGGGAGCGGGGACGAGCAGTACTTC
cdr3_aa: CASSLIRGSGDEQYF
d_call: TRBD2
clone_size: -
v_call: TRBV27
j_call: TRBJ2-7

cdr3_nt: TGTGCCAGCAGTTTCCCAGGACTAGCGGGAGTAAGGGAGCAGTTCTTC
cdr3_aa: CASSFPGLAGVREQFF
d_call: TRBD2
clone_size: -
v_call: TRBV27
j_call: TRBJ2-1

cdr3_nt: TGTGCCAGCAGCTTGCAGACTAGCGGCGTTAACAATGAGCAGTTCTTC
cdr3_aa: CASSLQTSGVNNEQFF
d_call: TRBD2
clone_size: -
v_call: TRBV7-9
j_call: TRBJ2-1

cdr3_nt: TGTGCCAGCAGCTCCGGACTAGCGGGAATCTACGAGCAGTACTTC
cdr3_aa: CASSSGLAGIYEQYF
d_call: TRBD2
clone_size: -
v_call: TRBV7-6
j_call: TRBJ2-7

cdr3_nt: TGCGCCAGCAGTGAGTCTCCTCTACGGGGGCCGAGGACCGGGGAGCTGTTTTTT
cdr3_aa: CASSESPLRGPRTGELFF
d_call: -
clone_size: -
v_call: TRBV10-2
j_call: TRBJ2-2

cdr3_nt: TGCGCCAGCAGCCAAGAGACAGGGAACTACGAGCAGTACTTC
cdr3_aa: CASSQETGNYEQYF
d_call: TRBD1
clone_size: -
v_call: TRBV4-1
j_call: TRBJ2-7

cdr3_nt: TGCGCCAGCAGAACAGGAGCCGGGGAGCTGTTTTTT
cdr3_aa: CASRTGAGELFF
d_call: -
clone_size: -
v_call: TRBV10-2
j_call: TRBJ2-2

cdr3_nt: TGCGCCAGCAGTGAGAATGGGGTGGGCGAGGGCTTAAGCACAGATACGCAGTATTTT
cdr3_aa: CASSENGVGEGLSTDTQYF
d_call: -
clone_size: once
v_call: TRBV10-1
j_call: TRBJ2-3

cdr3_nt: TGTGCCAGCAGCCAAACAGGGTCGGGAGTACCCCAAGAGACCCAGTACTTC
cdr3_aa: CASSQTGSGVPQETQYF
d_call: -
clone_size: -
v_call: TRBV13
j_call: TRBJ2-5

cdr3_nt: TGTGCCAGCTCACTCTCACGGGGAGGGGAAGGCTACACCTTC
cdr3_aa: CASSLSRGGEGYTF
d_call: -
clone_size: -
v_call: TRBV18
j_call: TRBJ1-2

cdr3_nt: TGTGCCACCGGCCCGGGTTCCTACGAGCAGTACTTC
cdr3_aa: CATGPGSYEQYF
d_call: -
clone_size: once
v_call: TRBV27
j_call: TRBJ2-7

cdr3_nt: TGTGCCAGAAGCTCTCCCGGGAAACGTTCCTACGAGCAGTACTTC
cdr3_aa: CARSSPGKRSYEQYF
d_call: -
clone_size: -
v_call: TRBV5-3
j_call: TRBJ2-7

cdr3_nt: TGCAGCGTTGACGGTTTGAACACTGAAGCTTTCTTT
cdr3_aa: CSVDGLNTEAFF
d_call: -
clone_size: -
v_call: TRBV29-1
j_call: TRBJ1-1

cdr3_nt: TGTGCCAGCAGCTTCGGGACTATGTTGACAGATACGCAGTATTTT
cdr3_aa: CASSFGTMLTDTQYF
d_call: TRBD2
clone_size: -
v_call: TRBV7-2
j_call: TRBJ2-3

cdr3_nt: TGTGCCAGCAGCGAAGACACAAACTACGAGCAGTACTTC
cdr3_aa: CASSEDTNYEQYF
d_call: -
clone_size: -
v_call: TRBV5-6
j_call: TRBJ2-7

cdr3_nt: TGTGCCACCAGCATACCTATGGACAGGGGATCTGGGACCCAGTACTTC
cdr3_aa: CATSIPMDRGSGTQYF
d_call: TRBD1
clone_size: -
v_call: TRBV15
j_call: TRBJ2-5

cdr3_nt: TGTGCCAGCACCAAACTGGGACAGGAGTACTACGAGCAGTACTTC
cdr3_aa: CASTKLGQEYYEQYF
d_call: TRBD1
clone_size: -
v_call: TRBV7-2
j_call: TRBJ2-7

cdr3_nt: TGTGCCAGCTCACCCGAAGGACTAGCGGGAGACGAGCAGTACTTC
cdr3_aa: CASSPEGLAGDEQYF
d_call: TRBD2
clone_size: -
v_call: TRBV18
j_call: TRBJ2-7

cdr3_nt: TGTGCCAGCTCCCCGGGAAGATTGAACACTGAAGCTTTCTTT
cdr3_aa: CASSPGRLNTEAFF
d_call: -
clone_size: -
v_call: TRBV18
j_call: TRBJ1-1

cdr3_nt: TGTGCCAGCAGCGGTACTAAAGTTACTGAGCAGTTCTTC
cdr3_aa: CASSGTKVTEQFF
d_call: -
clone_size: -
v_call: TRBV7-9
j_call: TRBJ2-1

cdr3_nt: TGTGCCAGCAGGGGACCTTACAATGAGCAGTTCTTC
cdr3_aa: CASRGPYNEQFF
d_call: -
clone_size: -
v_call: TRBV14
j_call: TRBJ2-1

cdr3_nt: TGTGCCAGCAGCCGGACTAGCGGGATGGGGGGTACGCAGTATTTT
cdr3_aa: CASSRTSGMGGTQYF
d_call: TRBD2
clone_size: -
v_call: TRBV6-6
j_call: TRBJ2-3

cdr3_nt: TGTGCCAGCAGTTTAAGATTCAGCGCGGGAGGGTCCTACAATGAGCAGTTCTTC
cdr3_aa: CASSLRFSAGGSYNEQFF
d_call: TRBD2
clone_size: -
v_call: TRBV28
j_call: TRBJ2-1